A selection of T cell receptor beta chains follows, all from one sample in a study of cytomegalovirus exposure and HLA in healthy donors. Method: immunoSEQ multiplex PCR; TCRdb's copy keeps in-frame clones and lacks some. The data hold about 160,000 clones, with around 84% observed a single time. The sample consisted of PBMCs. The source of these receptors is a man between 18 and 35 years old in good health and CMV-seropositive. Each CDR3 is given with its conserved first and last residue. A D gene is named only where the DNA matches it firmly. Rows may omit the clone size; those that give it use once, few, many or a size class.

v_gene: TRBV6-1; abundance: NA; d_gene: TRBD2; j_gene: TRBJ2-7; CDR3aa: CASSVGLAGFYEQYF; CDR3nt: TGTGCCAGCAGTGTGGGACTAGCGGGCTTCTACGAGCAGTACTTC
v_gene: TRBV7-3; abundance: NA; d_gene: NA; j_gene: TRBJ1-2; CDR3aa: CASSLSGVEGYTF; CDR3nt: TGTGCCAGCAGCTTATCAGGGGTCGAGGGCTACACCTTC
v_gene: TRBV2; abundance: NA; d_gene: TRBD2; j_gene: TRBJ2-3; CDR3aa: CASSEALAGGPDTQYF; CDR3nt: TGTGCCAGCAGTGAGGCTCTTGCGGGGGGGCCAGATACGCAGTATTTT
v_gene: TRBV30; abundance: NA; d_gene: NA; j_gene: TRBJ1-5; CDR3aa: CASPGARFLVQPQHF; CDR3nt: TGTGCCTCCCCAGGGGCCAGGTTTCTTGTTCAGCCCCAGCATTTT
v_gene: TRBV18; abundance: NA; d_gene: NA; j_gene: TRBJ1-4; CDR3aa: CASSPPGQPNEKLFF; CDR3nt: TGTGCCAGCTCACCCCCGGGACAACCTAATGAAAAACTGTTTTTT
v_gene: TRBV5-8; abundance: NA; d_gene: NA; j_gene: TRBJ2-7; CDR3aa: CASSLTALRGYEQYF; CDR3nt: TGTGCCAGCAGCTTGACGGCCCTCAGGGGTTACGAGCAGTACTTC
v_gene: TRBV14; abundance: NA; d_gene: TRBD1; j_gene: TRBJ1-2; CDR3aa: CASSLRGWDGYTF; CDR3nt: TGTGCCAGCAGCCTCAGGGGGTGGGATGGCTACACCTTC
v_gene: TRBV25-1; abundance: NA; d_gene: TRBD1; j_gene: TRBJ2-7; CDR3aa: CASSEYPGQGAGFHEQYF; CDR3nt: TGTGCCAGCAGTGAATACCCGGGACAGGGAGCCGGCTTCCACGAGCAGTACTTC
v_gene: TRBV4-3; abundance: NA; d_gene: NA; j_gene: TRBJ2-2; CDR3aa: CASGDGQHTGELFF; CDR3nt: TGCGCCAGCGGGGATGGACAGCACACCGGGGAGCTGTTTTTT
v_gene: TRBV4-3; abundance: NA; d_gene: TRBD2; j_gene: TRBJ2-2; CDR3aa: CASSQDLAGLAGVLNTGELFF; CDR3nt: TGCGCCAGCAGCCAAGATCTCGCGGGACTAGCGGGGGTCCTGAACACCGGGGAGCTGTTTTTT
v_gene: TRBV4-3; abundance: NA; d_gene: TRBD2; j_gene: TRBJ2-2; CDR3aa: CASSRERLAGGLAGELFF; CDR3nt: TGCGCCAGCAGCCGAGAGAGACTAGCGGGGGGGCTGGCCGGGGAGCTGTTTTTT
v_gene: TRBV29-1; abundance: NA; d_gene: NA; j_gene: TRBJ2-2; CDR3aa: CSVQDTSTGELFF; CDR3nt: TGCAGCGTCCAAGACACCAGTACCGGGGAGCTGTTTTTT
v_gene: TRBV14; abundance: few; d_gene: NA; j_gene: TRBJ1-2; CDR3aa: CASSQDQDKGDYGYTF; CDR3nt: TGTGCCAGCAGCCAAGATCAGGACAAGGGGGACTATGGCTACACCTTC
v_gene: TRBV7-7; abundance: NA; d_gene: TRBD2; j_gene: TRBJ2-5; CDR3aa: CASSPLRGGLYQETQYF; CDR3nt: TGTGCTAGCAGCCCTTTGCGGGGGGGCCTGTACCAAGAGACCCAGTACTTC
v_gene: TRBV5-6; abundance: NA; d_gene: TRBD1; j_gene: TRBJ1-1; CDR3aa: CASSPDRQYTEAFF; CDR3nt: TGTGCCAGCAGCCCGGACAGGCAATACACTGAAGCTTTCTTT
v_gene: TRBV6-1; abundance: NA; d_gene: TRBD1; j_gene: TRBJ1-2; CDR3aa: CASSEVGTGKYGYTF; CDR3nt: TGTGCCAGCAGTGAAGTTGGGACAGGGAAATATGGCTACACCTTC
v_gene: TRBV10-3; abundance: NA; d_gene: TRBD1; j_gene: TRBJ2-6; CDR3aa: CAISESRGTGRSGANGLTF; CDR3nt: TGTGCCATCAGTGAGTCCCGAGGGACAGGGCGCTCTGGGGCCAACGGCCTGACTTTC
v_gene: TRBV4-2; abundance: NA; d_gene: TRBD2; j_gene: TRBJ2-3; CDR3aa: CASSPRAAGKADTQYF; CDR3nt: TGTGCCAGCAGCCCTCGGGCAGCGGGGAAAGCAGATACGCAGTATTTT